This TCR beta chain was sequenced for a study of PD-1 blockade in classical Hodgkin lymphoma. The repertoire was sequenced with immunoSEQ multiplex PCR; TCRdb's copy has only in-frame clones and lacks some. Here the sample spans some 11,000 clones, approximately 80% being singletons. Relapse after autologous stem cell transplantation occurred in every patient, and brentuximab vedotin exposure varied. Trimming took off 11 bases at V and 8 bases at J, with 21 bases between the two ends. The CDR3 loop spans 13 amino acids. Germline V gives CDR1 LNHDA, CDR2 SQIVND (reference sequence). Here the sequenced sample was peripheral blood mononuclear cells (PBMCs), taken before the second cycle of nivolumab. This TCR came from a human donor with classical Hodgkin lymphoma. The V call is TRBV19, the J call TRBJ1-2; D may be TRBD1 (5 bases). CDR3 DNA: TGTGCCTTCTCCATGGGAGGGGTCTACGGCTACACCTTC. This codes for CAFSMGGVYGYTF.